The rows below give T cell receptor beta chains drawn from one sample of a study of blood T cell repertoires in COVID-19. The repertoire was sequenced with immunoSEQ multiplex PCR; TCRdb's copy has only in-frame clones and lacks some. Here the sample spans some 120,000 clones, approximately 83% being singletons. The sequencing sample was made of peripheral blood. The receptor source for this set is a woman between 45 and 65 years old who had recovered from COVID-19. Both conserved end residues are part of each CDR3. A D gene is named only where the DNA matches it firmly. Clone size is not always given. Where it is, it says once, few, many or a class for expanded clones.

TRBV9	-	TRBD1	TRBJ2-7	CASSVGQGPYEQYF	TGTGCCAGCAGCGTAGGACAGGGGCCCTACGAGCAGTACTTC
TRBV5-1	-	-	TRBJ1-4	CASSSRTGEGKLFF	TGCGCCAGCAGCTCGAGGACGGGAGAGGGAAAACTGTTTTTT
TRBV11-3	-	TRBD2	TRBJ2-5	CASTRTSGQETQYF	TGTGCCAGCACGCGGACTAGCGGACAAGAGACCCAGTACTTC
TRBV2	-	TRBD1	TRBJ1-4	CASTYETMDRLNEKLFF	TGTGCCAGCACTTACGAGACCATGGACAGGCTGAATGAAAAACTGTTTTTT
TRBV4-2	-	TRBD2	TRBJ2-7	CASSQDGTTEQYF	TGTGCCAGCAGCCAAGATGGGACTACCGAGCAGTACTTC
TRBV29-1	-	-	TRBJ1-1	CSVGASGGGTEAFF	TGCAGCGTGGGGGCTTCGGGAGGCGGCACTGAAGCTTTCTTT
TRBV10-2	-	-	TRBJ1-6	CASSDPTLDSPLHF	TGCGCCAGCAGTGACCCCACATTGGATTCACCCCTCCACTTT
TRBV29-1	-	TRBD1	TRBJ1-2	CSVVRTGGDYGYTF	TGCAGCGTTGTACGAACAGGGGGAGACTATGGCTACACCTTC
TRBV18	-	-	TRBJ2-4	CASSPRGQAKNIQYF	TGTGCCAGCTCACCACGAGGGCAGGCCAAAAACATTCAGTACTTC
TRBV6-5	-	-	TRBJ2-5	CASRGAAQETQYF	TGTGCCAGCCGGGGTGCCGCTCAAGAGACCCAGTACTTC
TRBV7-8	-	TRBD1	TRBJ1-1	CASSLAGGQVRDYYRLGAFF	TGTGCCAGCAGCTTAGCGGGGGGACAGGTTCGGGACTATTATAGACTGGGAGCTTTCTTT
TRBV7-6	-	TRBD1	TRBJ1-1	CASSAGTEPMNTEAFF	TGTGCCAGCAGCGCCGGGACAGAGCCCATGAACACTGAAGCTTTCTTT
TRBV9	-	TRBD2	TRBJ2-1	CASSVPGRGREQFF	TGTGCCAGCAGCGTGCCCGGGAGGGGAAGGGAGCAGTTCTTC
TRBV30	-	-	TRBJ2-3	CAWTIQGSSDTQYF	TGTGCCTGGACAATACAGGGATCCTCAGATACGCAGTATTTT
TRBV12-3/TRBV12-4	-	-	TRBJ1-1	CASSQGTAFF	TGTGCCAGCAGTCAGGGAACGGCTTTCTTT
TRBV30	-	-	TRBJ1-1	CAWRLLGRTEAFF	TGTGCCTGGAGACTTTTGGGGCGGACTGAAGCTTTCTTT
TRBV30	-	-	TRBJ2-5	CAWNWGGETQYF	TGTGCCTGGAATTGGGGAGGCGAGACCCAGTACTTC
TRBV3-1/TRBV3-2	-	TRBD1	TRBJ1-2	CASSLGTAAYGYTF	TGTGCCAGCAGCCTCGGGACAGCTGCGTATGGCTACACCTTC
TRBV5-1	-	TRBD1	TRBJ2-5	CASSSAGTGVGEAQYF	TGTGCCAGCAGCTCCGCCGGGACAGGTGTAGGGGAGGCCCAGTACTTC
TRBV12-3/TRBV12-4	-	-	TRBJ1-2	CASSRQSYYGYTF	TGTGCCAGCAGTCGACAGTCATACTATGGCTACACCTTC
TRBV6-2/TRBV6-3	-	TRBD2	TRBJ2-1	CASSYSILGGRTGEQFF	TGTGCCAGCAGTTACTCCATTTTAGGCGGGAGAACTGGTGAGCAGTTCTTC
TRBV6-5	-	TRBD2	TRBJ2-7	CASSISGGPYEQYF	TGTGCCAGCAGCATTAGCGGGGGCCCCTACGAGCAGTACTTC
TRBV19	-	TRBD1	TRBJ1-2	CASRTLLGQDFYGYTF	TGTGCCAGTAGAACTTTACTTGGACAGGACTTTTATGGCTACACCTTC
TRBV30	-	-	TRBJ2-5	CAWSPRGRGSQYF	TGTGCCTGGAGTCCGCGGGGAAGAGGGTCCCAGTACTTC
TRBV19	few	-	TRBJ1-1	CASSIFGGNTEAFF	TGTGCCAGTAGTATTTTCGGGGGAAACACTGAAGCTTTCTTT
TRBV9	-	-	TRBJ2-2	CASSVAQLAGELFF	TGTGCCAGCAGCGTAGCACAGTTGGCCGGGGAGCTGTTTTTT
TRBV7-8	-	TRBD2	TRBJ2-3	CASSPLGGRAYEQYF	TGTGCCAGCAGCCCGCTAGGTGGGAGGGCCTACGAGCAGTATTTT
TRBV4-3	many	-	TRBJ1-1	CASSQVGSTNTEAFF	TGCGCCAGCAGCCAAGTTGGGAGTACGAACACTGAAGCTTTCTTT